This T cell receptor beta chain derives from a study of blood T cell repertoires in COVID-19 (dated by TCRdb to 2018 to 2021). About the full investigation: The collaborator samples originated in the United States, Italy and Spain and spanned the acute and convalescent phases of COVID-19. The prospective study material was composed of cDNA or gDNA derived from T cells, B-cell-depleted T cells, or PBMCs. Subjects who had been exposed to COVID-19, were actively infected with it, or had recovered from it provided the deeply sampled blood TCRbeta repertoires that made up the dataset. The repertoires were released in a freely available public database meant as a resource for research on the immune response to SARS-CoV-2. Samples came from the ongoing ImmuneRACE study (first 160 participants) plus 1,254 subjects from 6 global collaborators. Nearly every sample came with metadata listing a de-identified subject ID, COVID-19 status, age in years and sex. Where HLA class I and class II types were available, the types were taken from metadata supplied by the sample provider, not from assay-based typing.

Summary of the overall study and its limitations: Clinical and demographic metadata were provided uncurated, with the amount varying by source and participant.

Regarding this clone: Its recognized antigen is unknown. No qualities accompany the bases; no much larger clone lies one base away.

The junction carries 6 bases between V and J, which are trimmed by 0 bases and 6 bases respectively. From the cysteine through the phenylalanine, the CDR3 covers 13 amino acids. Only the CDR3 DNA stays, 39 bases, in frame from base 1. CDR1 and CDR2, looked up from the germline V gene, are LGHNA and YSLEER. TCRbeta CDR3 regions were amplified from genomic DNA using the immunoSEQ Assay, a bias-controlled multiplex PCR. Regarding the original processing steps: Nucleated cell counts per sample were estimated from amplification of reference gene primers within the assay. Sequence reads were collapsed and filtered to measure the absolute abundance of every unique TCRbeta CDR3 rearrangement. For each sample, productive Simpson clonality was calculated by taking the square root of Simpson's diversity index across productive rearrangements. TCRdb limited this immuneACCESS table to in-frame rearrangements with V and J called. A share of clones is missing; checked studies link under half to unresolved V genes, and the rest is unexplained. V and J calls plus clone size are reproduced from that table; the DNA served to infer D and trimming. Recorded for this sample are about 120,000 clones; over 65% of them occurred a single time. Of the sample, about 3.8% is held by the ten largest clones.

Each collaborating institution followed its own protocols to collect whole blood in K2EDTA tubes. For TCRbeta analysis, collaborators shipped samples as frozen whole blood, isolated PBMCs, or DNA extracted from either of those sample types. Specimen: peripheral blood. The origin of this receptor is a man aged 55 to 70 with acute or convalescent COVID-19. The rearrangement joined TRBV4-3 to TRBJ1-5; confidence is insufficient to name the D gene. CDR3 sequence: CASSQDIGQPQHF. At the DNA level, the sequence is TGCGCCAGCAGCCAAGACATCGGTCAGCCCCAGCATTTT.